This entry is about one T cell receptor (beta chain). What this receptor recognizes is not known. Per-base qualities were not stored, and no clone one base away is much larger. Donors were healthy HIV-negative adults with no recently reported acute infections or vaccinations. All donors were Caucasian adults living in Nashville, Tennessee, USA. For unsorted samples, roughly 81 million PBMCs were counted and genomic DNA was extracted with the QIAamp DNA Blood Mini kit. After blood collection by leukapheresis, PBMCs were isolated using Ficoll-Histopaque density gradient centrifugation and then cryopreserved in the vapor phase of liquid nitrogen. This record belongs to a study of shared clonotypes between healthy human individuals (dated by TCRdb to 2020 to 2021). With respect to the entire study: Two women and a few men aged 18 to 49 years were included in the cohort. The study deeply sequenced blood TCR repertoires of about 5 healthy adults to estimate repertoire size and the extent of clonotype sharing between individuals. To increase sequencing depth and limit assay-specific biases, TCR repertoire library preparation and sequencing were carried out by different laboratories using diverse techniques. Per donor, leukapheresis produced somewhere between about 0.9 and 9.5 billion PBMCs.

TCR CDR3 regions were amplified from genomic DNA by multiplex PCR using the deep immunoSEQ assay. Genomic DNA extracted from each cell subset was distributed evenly over all wells of several immunoSEQ 96-well plates, and each plate served as one replicate. For unsorted PBMC, each replicate PCR was loaded with approximately 320 ng genomic DNA, equivalent to 25,000 to 35,000 T cell genomes. Unsorted PBMC genomic DNA was sequenced across ten immunoSEQ deep assay plates. Purified libraries were measured with a Qubit 3.0 fluorometer, size-checked on a Bioanalyzer 2100, and measured again with the KAPA Library Quantification kit. Every immunoSEQ 96-well plate was sequenced on a separate single-read 150-cycle Illumina NextSeq 550 flow cell. The study's own analysis went as follows. Because the immunoSEQ output included only junctional sequences and no quality scores, the filtering could not be the same as the filtering used for full-length reads. To assign V/J genes and CDR3, sequences were annotated against IMGT germline references using PyIR, a Python wrapper for IgBLAST v1.9. Reads were filtered out if the reads had weak V/J assignments (E-value above 1e-6), no CDR3, stop codons, out-of-frame junctions, or ambiguous translated residues. V3J clonotypes were defined by identical inferred V gene, J gene, and CDR3 amino acid sequence. Percentage overlap between repertoires was calculated by dividing the number of shared unique clonotypes by the size of the smaller repertoire. Richness of each repertoire was evaluated using RTK rarefaction, the Chao1 estimator, and Recon v2.1 estimates of unobserved clonotypes. Here the immuneACCESS table is served through TCRdb, limited to in-frame sequences with V and J called. Missing clones are a known gap in these copies; in checked studies unresolved V genes cover under half, and the rest lacks a known reason. The V and J calls and the clone size are those of that table, but D and trimming were determined from the DNA. This sample is represented by about 470,000 clones; 75% to 85% of them were singletons. Roughly 13% of the sample rests with the top ten.

Findings and caveats that apply to the study as a whole: Pairwise subsampling led to the expectation that sequencing depth would affect the degree of clonotype sharing among donors. Because the study included only a small number of donors, the genetic and exposure-history diversity represented was limited. Sampling was limited to blood, and TCR repertoires in tissue likely differ from TCR repertoires in blood.

The CDR3, cysteine through phenylalanine, is 16 amino acids long. Only the CDR3 DNA is retained, 48 bases long and in frame from the first base. Trimming at the junction amounts to 9 bases on V and 7 bases on J, and the germline ends lie 28 bases apart. The chain is made from TRBV23-1 and TRBJ2-7; TRBD1 is possibly the D segment (6 matching bases). TRBV23-1 is treated as an ORF (open reading frame) with a function not yet certain. Sample: PBMCs. This TCR was recovered from a woman between 35 and 50 years old in good health. Some clones in this sample may be carry-over from other donors' samples. The CDR3 corresponds to CARAVDETGGYKEQYF. The DNA is TGCGCCAGAGCAGTCGATGAGACAGGTGGCTACAAGGAGCAGTACTTC.